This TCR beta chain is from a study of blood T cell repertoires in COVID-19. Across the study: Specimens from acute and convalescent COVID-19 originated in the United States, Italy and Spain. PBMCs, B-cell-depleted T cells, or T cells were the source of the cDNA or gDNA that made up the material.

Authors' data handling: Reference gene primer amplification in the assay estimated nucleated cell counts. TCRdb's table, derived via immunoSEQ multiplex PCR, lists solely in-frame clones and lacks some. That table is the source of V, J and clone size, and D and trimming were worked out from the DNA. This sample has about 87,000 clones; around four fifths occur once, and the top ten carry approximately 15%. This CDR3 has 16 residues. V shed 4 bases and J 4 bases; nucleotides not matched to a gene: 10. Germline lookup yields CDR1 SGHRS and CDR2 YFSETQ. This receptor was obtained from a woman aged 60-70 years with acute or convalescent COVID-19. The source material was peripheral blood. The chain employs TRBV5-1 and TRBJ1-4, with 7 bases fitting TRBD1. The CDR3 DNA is TGCGCCAGCAGCGGGGCGCCCGGGACAGTTAATGAAAAACTGTTTTTT. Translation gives CASSGAPGTVNEKLFF.